This TCR beta chain was profiled in a study of T cell repertoires in cytomegalovirus infection. This clonotype was detected many times. MiXCR was run by TCRdb on the reads, yielding one entry per CDR3 protein. The table lists some 130,000 distinct CDR3 sequences, less than 9.5% of them singletons. The sequenced material came from PBMCs. The receptor was isolated from a human donor in good health (CMV status not recorded). Some clones in this sample may be carry-over from other donors' samples.

In DNA form, the CDR3 reads TGCAGTGTCCCCGTGGCGGTGATCTCTGGAAACACCATATATTTT. The encoded protein is CSVPVAVISGNTIYF. The V call is TRBV20-1, the J call TRBJ1-3; unclear D gene. This CDR3 contains 15 residues. The V end lost 7 bases, the J end lost 0 bases, and 16 bases lay between the germline ends. Germline V gives CDR1 DFQATT, CDR2 SNEGSKA (reference sequence).